Shown below are 30 T cell receptor beta chains from a single sample sequenced in a study of T cell repertoires in ileal Crohn's disease. Time point specified: neoterminal ileum biopsy at postoperative endoscopy, about 6 months after surgery. The repertoire was sequenced with immunoSEQ multiplex PCR; TCRdb's copy has only in-frame clones and lacks some. The repertoire holds about 62,000 clones, 70% to 90% seen once, with roughly 2% in the top ten. Specimen: ileal tissue. The origin of the receptors is an adult with Crohn's disease.

This clone was found a few times. The rearrangement links TRBV19 to TRBJ1-2; TRBD1 matches at 8 bases. The germline V gene encodes CDR1 LNHDA and CDR2 SQIVND (reference sequence). CDR3 length: 14 residues. Trimming at V came to 7 bases and at J to 4 bases, leaving 8 bases not matched to a gene. The CDR3 here is CASTKTGVFYGYTF. The CDR3 DNA reads TGTGCCAGTACTAAGACAGGGGTCTTCTATGGCTACACCTTC. Full variable domain (missing parts from reference TRBV19 and TRBJ1-2): DGGITQSPKYLFRKEGQNVTLSCEQNLNHDAMYWYRQDPGQGLRLIYYSQIVNDFQKGDIAEGYSVSREKKESFPLTVTSAQKNPTAFYLCASTKTGVFYGYTFGSGTRLTVV.

This clone was seen only once. The J gene is TRBJ1-1, the V gene TRBV30; D is unresolved. The germline V and J ends were trimmed by 4 bases and 4 bases, with 10 bases remaining between them. The CDR3 spans 12 residues. Germline V gene lookup returns CDR1 GTSNPN and CDR2 SVGIG (reference sequence). The CDR3 here is CAWTGVSTEAFF. The CDR3 DNA follows: TGTGCCTGGACAGGCGTGAGCACTGAAGCTTTCTTT.

The V call is TRBV6-5, the J call TRBJ1-2, with D possibly matching TRBD1 (6 bases). With 5 bases removed from V and 6 bases from J, the gap between germline ends came to 13 bases. This CDR3 is 13 amino acids long. Germline V gene sequence: CDR1 MNHEY, CDR2 SVGAGI. CDR3: CASSPGQIHGYTF. CDR3 nucleotides: TGTGCCAGCAGTCCCGGACAGATTCATGGCTACACCTTC.

This chain connects TRBV18 to TRBJ1-4, with D tentatively TRBD1 (6 bases). Trimming took 3 bases from V and 2 from J, leaving 10 bases between them. The CDR3 totals 15 residues. Germline assignment: CDR1 KGHSH and CDR2 LQKENI. The CDR3 loop reads CASSPTGPTNEKLFF. DNA for the CDR3: TGTGCCAGCTCACCGACAGGTCCCACTAATGAAAAACTGTTTTTT.

This chain links TRBV5-1 with TRBJ1-6, with 8 bases aligning to TRBD1. V dropped 3 bases and J dropped 9; count of bases not matched to a gene: 11. The CDR3 is 16 amino acids. CDR1 is SGHRS, CDR2 YFSETQ, per germline. The CDR3 spells CASSSDLDRGVSPLHF. The CDR3, as DNA: TGCGCCAGCAGCTCCGACCTTGACAGGGGTGTTTCACCCCTCCACTTT. Full variable domain (remainder filled in from reference TRBV5-1 and TRBJ1-6): KAGVTQTPRYLIKTRGQQVTLSCSPISGHRSVSWYQQTPGQGLQFLFEYFSETQRNKGNFPGRFSGRQFSNSRSEMNVSTLELGDSALYLCASSSDLDRGVSPLHFGNGTRLTVT.

CDR3 sequence: CASSQGGWNTGELFF. The CDR3 DNA sequence: TGTGCCAGCAGCCAAGGGGGCTGGAACACCGGGGAGCTGTTTTTT. The V and J genes are TRBV5-4 and TRBJ2-2, with 7 bases matching TRBD1. This CDR3 is built from 15 residues. CDR1 is SGHNT and CDR2 is YYREEE in the germline V gene (reference sequence). Trimming removed 4 bases from V and 1 base from J; junction bases left unmatched: 4.

The J gene is TRBJ2-3, the V gene TRBV2; D ambiguous. Germline CDR1 reads SNHLY; CDR2 reads FYNNEI. The CDR3 runs to 15 residues. Trimming removed 5 bases at V and 0 bases at J, with 12 bases between. The CDR3 bases are TGTGCCAGCAGTCCCCAGACACTTAGCACAGATACGCAGTATTTT. Its protein is CASSPQTLSTDTQYF. Complete variable domain (other parts from reference TRBV2 and TRBJ2-3): EPEVTQTPSHQVTQMGQEVILRCVPISNHLYFYWYRQILGQKVEFLVSFYNNEISEKSEIFDDQFSVERPDGSNFTLKIRSTKLEDSAMYFCASSPQTLSTDTQYFGPGTRLTVL.

The chain joins TRBV28 to TRBJ1-6; 8 bases fit TRBD1. V lost 2 bases, J lost 10 bases, and 4 bases stayed unmatched. Per the germline V gene, CDR1 is MDHEN and CDR2 is SYDVKM. The CDR3 is 14 amino acids. The CDR3 DNA follows: TGTGCCAGCAGTTTACCCGGGACAGGCTCACCCCTCCACTTT. It yields the protein CASSLPGTGSPLHF.

The rearrangement joins TRBV4-1 to TRBJ2-3; D remains unclear. Trimming stripped 3 bases from V and 1 base from J, with 11 bases between. The CDR3 is 15 amino acids. Germline V gene data show CDR1 as MGHRA and CDR2 as YSYEKL. CDR3 DNA sequence: TGCGCCAGCAGCCAGACACACCTTGGCACAGATACGCAGTATTTT. It codes for CASSQTHLGTDTQYF.

This clone was recorded once. The rearrangement uses TRBV14 and TRBJ2-3, with D maybe TRBD2 (5 bases). Germline-derived CDR1 and CDR2 are SGHDN and FVKESK. Trimming took 3 bases from V and 3 from J, leaving 13 bases between them. There are 15 residues in the CDR3. CDR3 in amino acids: CASSQKRAWTDTQYF. CDR3 DNA sequence: TGTGCCAGCAGCCAGAAGAGGGCATGGACAGATACGCAGTATTTT.

This chain connects TRBV7-9 to TRBJ2-7, with a tentative D call TRBD2 (6 bases). The CDR3 has 15 amino acids. Germline V lookup: CDR1 SEHNR, CDR2 FQNEAQ (reference sequence). Between the trimmed V and J ends, which lost 4 bases and 3 bases, there was a span of 16 bases. In DNA, the CDR3 is TGTGCCAGCAGCTCACGTGGCGGGGCTTACTACGAGCAGTACTTC. It codes for CASSSRGGAYYEQYF.

The chain uses TRBV4-3 and TRBJ2-5, with D unclear. V gave up 0 bases and J gave up 5 bases, with 7 bases separating them. The CDR3 length is 13 residues. Germline lookup yields CDR1 LGHNA and CDR2 YSLEER. The CDR3 DNA is TGCGCCAGCAGCCAAGATCTACGCGAGACCCAGTACTTC. Amino acids: CASSQDLRETQYF.

Concerning this clone itself: At the DNA level, this CDR3 is encoded by other sequences in the same sample as well. The J gene is TRBJ1-1, the V gene TRBV5-1; 7 bases align to TRBD1. CDR3 length equals 14 residues. The germline gives CDR1 SGHRS, CDR2 YFSETQ. J gave up 5 bases and V 0 bases, and 4 bases lay outside the gene matches. The CDR3 sequence: CASSLASGGTEAFF. The CDR3 DNA reads TGCGCCAGCAGCTTGGCCTCAGGGGGGACTGAAGCTTTCTTT.

The chain combines TRBV13 with TRBJ1-2, with D perhaps matching TRBD1 (6 bases). The CDR3 extends over 13 amino acids. The germline gives CDR1 PRHDT, CDR2 FYEKMQ (reference sequence). V gave up 4 bases and J gave up 2 bases, with 8 bases separating them. DNA of the CDR3: TGTGCCAGCAGCTGGACAGTGAACTATGGCTACACCTTC. The encoded protein is CASSWTVNYGYTF.

This clone was picked up one time. The chain carries TRBV29-1 and TRBJ2-1; D uncertain. The CDR3 has 14 residues. The V end was cut by 3 bases, the J end by 8 bases, with 17 bases between. Germline values: CDR1 SQVTM, CDR2 ANQGSEA. CDR3 nucleotide sequence: TGCAGCGTTGACTGGCGGTCTGAGTCCTATGAGCAGTTCTTC. As protein: CSVDWRSESYEQFF.

The count of this clone is one. This chain links TRBV29-1 with TRBJ1-1; 9 bases fit TRBD1. Germline V CDR1 and CDR2: SQVTM, ANQGSEA. This CDR3 region has 14 residues. V lost 2 bases and J lost 5; bases outside the gene matches: 6. The CDR3 reads CSVELQGASTEAFF. Here the CDR3 DNA reads TGCAGCGTTGAACTACAGGGGGCCAGTACTGAAGCTTTCTTT.

The chain joins TRBV11-2 to TRBJ2-1, with TRBD2 matching 10 bases. The germline gives CDR1 SGHAT, CDR2 FQNNGV. The V and J ends lost 6 bases and 0 bases, in that order; junction bases with no gene match: 5. This CDR3 spans 16 amino acids. For the CDR3, the DNA is TGTGCCAGCAGACTAGCGGGACGTTTCTCCTACAATGAGCAGTTCTTC. It encodes CASRLAGRFSYNEQFF.

The chain is built from TRBV6-1 and TRBJ1-2, with D uncertain. In germline, CDR1 is MNHNS, CDR2 SASEGT. V lost 6 bases and J 0 bases, leaving 8 bases between the germline ends. This CDR3 has 13 residues. The CDR3 is CASSQATNYGYTF. The CDR3 DNA reads TGTGCCAGCAGCCAAGCAACTAACTATGGCTACACCTTC.

This rearrangement joins TRBV7-9 to TRBJ1-2; D perhaps matches TRBD1 (6 bases). This CDR3 spans 13 amino acids. CDR1 is SEHNR and CDR2 is FQNEAQ in the germline V gene (reference sequence). V was shortened by 5 bases and J by 5 bases, with 12 bases between the two germline ends. The CDR3 DNA is TGTGCCAGCAGCCCAGGGGTTCCGTATGGCTACACCTTC. Its protein product is CASSPGVPYGYTF.

The chain combines TRBV6-5 with TRBJ1-2; 7 nucleotides align to TRBD1. This CDR3 has 12 residues. The V segment lost 6 bases and the J segment 6 bases; nucleotides outside the gene matches: 4. The germline V gene has CDR1 MNHEY and CDR2 SVGAGI. The CDR3 DNA reads TGTGCCAGCAGGCGAACAGGGGATGGCTACACCTTC. This encodes CASRRTGDGYTF.

The V call is TRBV14, the J call TRBJ1-4; 7 positions agree with TRBD1. The V segment lost 4 bases and the J segment 5 bases; nucleotides outside the gene matches: 7. Germline V gene sequence: CDR1 SGHDN, CDR2 FVKESK. This CDR3 region has 15 residues. The CDR3 DNA sequence: TGTGCCAGCAGCCCGCGGACAGGCGGAAATGAAAAACTGTTTTTT. Translating it yields CASSPRTGGNEKLFF.

The J gene is TRBJ1-5, the V gene TRBV5-1; D uncertain. Germline V gene data show CDR1 as SGHRS and CDR2 as YFSETQ. This CDR3 region has 13 residues. Trimming pared 2 bases from V and 3 bases from J, leaving 6 bases between. The DNA of the CDR3 is TGCGCCAGCAGCTTAAACTCCAATCAGCCCCAGCATTTT. Translation gives CASSLNSNQPQHF.

The chain joins TRBV6-1 to TRBJ1-6; weak D call: TRBD1 (5 bases). This CDR3 contains 15 residues. Germline assignment: CDR1 MNHNS and CDR2 SASEGT. The ends were cut back, 5 bases at V and 5 bases at J, with 13 bases in the middle. This CDR3 is CASSPSGGNNSPLHF. In DNA form, the CDR3 reads TGTGCCAGCAGTCCGTCGGGGGGAAATAATTCACCCCTCCACTTT.

V is TRBV5-4 and J is TRBJ1-1; the D is unclear. Germline CDR1 reads SGHNT; CDR2 reads YYREEE (reference sequence). The length of the CDR3 is 14 residues. V dropped 1 base and J dropped 4 bases, with 11 bases sitting between them. As DNA, the CDR3 is TGTGCCAGCAGCTTGACCCCGACGGGCACTGAAGCTTTCTTT. This translates into CASSLTPTGTEAFF. The variable domain in full, completed from reference TRBV5-4 and TRBJ1-1, reads ETGVTQSPTHLIKTRGQQVTLRCSSQSGHNTVSWYQQALGQGPQFIFQYYREEENGRGNFPPRFSGLQFPNYSSELNVNALELDDSALYLCASSLTPTGTEAFFGQGTRLTVV.

The genes are TRBV7-2 and TRBJ2-4, with no clear D. Trimming cost V 5 bases and J 13 bases, with 12 bases left between them. Per germline, CDR1 SGHTA and CDR2 FQGNSA. The CDR3 consists of 11 residues. This CDR3 reads CASSPDMLQYF. Written as DNA, the CDR3 is TGTGCCAGCAGCCCCGACATGTTACAGTACTTC.

This clone occurred once. The chain employs TRBV16 and TRBJ2-7, with D unclear. This CDR3 comprises 13 residues. Germline CDR1 is KGHSY and CDR2 is FQNENV. Trimming removed 0 bases at V and 5 bases at J, with 8 bases between. CDR3 loop: CASSQSTIHEQYF. CDR3 sequence (DNA): TGTGCCAGCAGCCAATCCACAATCCACGAGCAGTACTTC.

The chain couples TRBV4-1 to TRBJ2-4; D is possibly TRBD2 (5 bases). Germline values: CDR1 MGHRA, CDR2 YSYEKL. Trimming shortened V by 0 bases and J by 8 bases, and 5 bases separated the two germline ends. CDR3 size: 12 residues. The CDR3: CASSQEEDIQYF. CDR3 coding DNA: TGCGCCAGCAGCCAAGAGGAGGACATTCAGTACTTC.

This chain links TRBV6-6 with TRBJ1-1, with TRBD1 matching over 9 bases. The CDR3 is 12 residues long. CDR1 and CDR2 from the germline V gene are MNHNY and SVGAGI (reference sequence). Trimming at V came to 5 bases and at J to 10 bases, leaving 5 bases not matched to a gene. As DNA, the CDR3 is TGTGCCAGCAGTCACGGGACAGGGACAGCTTTCTTT. Its translation: CASSHGTGTAFF.

The chain combines TRBV6-5 with TRBJ1-2; 10 nucleotides agree with TRBD1. The length of the CDR3 is 15 residues. Trimming removed 6 bases from V and 6 bases from J; junction bases left unmatched: 10. The V gene's germline CDR1 is MNHEY and CDR2 SVGAGI. CDR3 nucleotides: TGTGCCAGCAGGACGCGGGACAGGGGAGTTGATGGCTACACCTTC. This gives the protein CASRTRDRGVDGYTF.

The gene calls are TRBV19 and TRBJ1-1; weak D call: TRBD1 (6 bases). The CDR3 loop spans 16 amino acids. CDR1 LNHDA and CDR2 SQIVND come from the germline V gene (reference sequence). Trimming took off 4 bases at V and 0 bases at J, with 15 bases between the two ends. The CDR3, as DNA: TGTGCCAGTAGTACAAGAGGGGGACGGATGAACACTGAAGCTTTCTTT. Its protein product is CASSTRGGRMNTEAFF.